The 23 T cell receptor beta chains reported below all come from one sample, sequenced in a study of T cells after yellow fever vaccination. TCRdb re-called the 5' RACE reads through MiXCR, storing one row per CDR3 protein. The sample lists 500,000 to 550,000 distinct CDR3 sequences, 21% occurring once. The starting material was PBMCs, obtained approximately 22 days after the first yellow fever vaccination. The receptors shown here come from a young man who received the YFV17D yellow fever vaccine.

The rearrangement uses TRBV6-1 and TRBJ1-4; 7 bases match TRBD1. The CDR3 is 14 residues long. J lost 5 bases, V lost 7 bases, and 7 bases had no gene match. The germline V gene has CDR1 MNHNS and CDR2 SASEGT. The CDR3 protein is CASILDRSNEKLFF. The CDR3 DNA reads TGTGCCAGCATCTTGGACAGGTCCAATGAAAAACTGTTTTTT.

This clonotype was detected once. The chain combines TRBV6-2 or TRBV6-3 with TRBJ2-2; D perhaps matches TRBD2 (5 bases). Between the trimmed V and J ends, which lost 3 bases and 3 bases, there was a span of 11 bases. Germline V gene sequence: CDR1 MNHEY, CDR2 SVGEGT. CDR3 length: 15 residues. In nucleotides, the CDR3 is TGTGCCAGCAGTTATATAGCAGCGGACACCGGGGAGCTGTTTTTT. Its protein is CASSYIAADTGELFF.

In this sample, this clonotype turned up a few times. The chain is built from TRBV12-3 or TRBV12-4 and TRBJ1-2; D is perhaps TRBD1 (6 bases). V lost 10 bases and J 5 bases, leaving 20 bases between the germline ends. The CDR3 covers 14 residues. Written as DNA, the CDR3 is TGTGCCACTGACGTGGGGGTGAGGGGGTATGGCTACACCTTC. Its protein product is CATDVGVRGYGYTF.

This rearrangement joins TRBV7-2 to TRBJ2-5; D not certain. The CDR3 spans 13 residues. The germline V gene has CDR1 SGHTA and CDR2 FQGNSA. The V and J ends lost 4 bases and 5 bases respectively, with 11 bases between them. The CDR3 DNA is TGTGCCAGCAGCTCGGCTAGGGTGGAGACCCAGTACTTC. The encoded protein is CASSSARVETQYF.

This clonotype appeared a few times. The chain links TRBV2 to TRBJ2-1, with TRBD1 as a possible D gene (5 bases). Germline V lookup: CDR1 SNHLY, CDR2 FYNNEI. The V and J ends lost 6 bases and 6 bases respectively, with 12 bases between them. The CDR3 runs 13 residues. The CDR3 nucleotides are TGTGCCAGCAGCGACCTTAGGGGCAATGAGCAGTTCTTC. Translated, it gives CASSDLRGNEQFF.

This clonotype showed up just once. The rearrangement uses TRBV5-1 and TRBJ2-3, with D hard to call. V lost 8 bases, J lost 0 bases, and 13 bases lay in between. The CDR3 totals 14 residues. From germline, CDR1 is SGHRS and CDR2 YFSETQ. The CDR3 DNA follows: TGCGCCAGTCACACTGCGCTAAGCACAGATACGCAGTATTTT. This codes for CASHTALSTDTQYF.

The chain is built from TRBV6-5 and TRBJ2-1, with 9 positions matching TRBD2. V lost 2 bases to trimming and J lost 5 bases; unmatched junction nucleotides: 4. The germline V gene encodes CDR1 MNHEY and CDR2 SVGAGI. The CDR3 totals 15 residues. CDR3 loop: CASSYVAGVNNEQFF. CDR3 sequence (DNA): TGTGCCAGCAGTTACGTAGCGGGGGTAAACAATGAGCAGTTCTTC.

With respect to this clonotype: A read error may be the cause here, since a much bigger clone is one base away. The chain couples TRBV5-4 to TRBJ1-1; D gene uncertain. This CDR3 region has 11 residues. Germline V gene data show CDR1 as SGHNT and CDR2 as YYREEE (reference sequence). Between the trimmed V and J ends, which lost 2 bases and 4 bases, there was a span of 3 bases. CDR3 DNA sequence: TGTGCCAGCAGCTTATGCACTGAAGCTTTCTTT. Protein: CASSLCTEAFF.

Only a few counts were recorded for this clonotype. This chain links TRBV30 with TRBJ2-7; 11 nucleotides agree with TRBD2. Germline CDR1 GTSNPN, CDR2 SVGIG (reference sequence). The V and J ends lost 4 bases and 1 base, in that order; junction bases with no gene match: 6. CDR3 size: 15 residues. Written as DNA, the CDR3 is TGTGCCTGGACTCCGGGGACTAGCGGATCCTACGAGCAGTACTTC. Translated, it gives CAWTPGTSGSYEQYF.

As DNA, the CDR3 is TGTGCCAGCAGCGCCCCTTGGCGGGGTACCGAGGAGGGCATTCAGTACTTC. It specifies CASSAPWRGTEEGIQYF. The rearrangement joins TRBV11-2 to TRBJ2-4, with a weak D call TRBD2 (6 bases). CDR1 is SGHAT, CDR2 FQNNGV, per germline. Trimming cost V 5 bases and J 9 bases, with 26 bases left between them. CDR3 length: 17 residues.

The rearrangement uses TRBV7-2 and TRBJ1-1; D is unclear. The CDR3 covers 14 residues. Looked up from germline, CDR1 is SGHTA and CDR2 is FQGNSA. Trimming cost V 5 bases and J 8 bases, with 18 bases left between them. CDR3 sequence: CASSTAPTGYEAFF. The CDR3 nucleotides are TGTGCCAGCAGCACTGCCCCCACCGGTTACGAAGCTTTCTTT.

This clonotype was observed at least ten times. The rearrangement links TRBV12-3 or TRBV12-4 to TRBJ2-3; TRBD1 matches at 7 bases. The CDR3 is 15 amino acids. V dropped 5 bases and J dropped 3; count of bases not matched to a gene: 8. Written as DNA, the CDR3 is TGTGCCAGCAGTCCCCGGGACAGCCTAACAGATACGCAGTATTTT. Its protein product is CASSPRDSLTDTQYF.

In its sample, this clonotype was seen a few times. The rearrangement uses TRBV3-1 and TRBJ2-2, with unresolved D. The V gene lost 2 bases and the J gene lost 8 bases, with 6 bases spanning the gap. Per germline, CDR1 LGHDT and CDR2 YNNKEL (reference sequence). The CDR3 has 12 amino acids. CDR3 residues: CASSQSKGELFF. The CDR3 region has the DNA TGTGCCAGCAGCCAATCCAAGGGGGAGCTGTTTTTT.

The chain couples TRBV7-2 to TRBJ1-5; 7 nucleotides agree with TRBD1. Losses at the gene ends were 8 bases for V and 6 bases for J; bases not matched to a gene: 4. The CDR3 runs to 12 residues. Germline assignment: CDR1 SGHTA and CDR2 FQGNSA. The CDR3 DNA is TGTGCCAGCTCGAACAGGGGTCAGCCCCAGCATTTT. Translating it yields CASSNRGQPQHF. Full variable domain (rest looked up from reference TRBV7-2 and TRBJ1-5): GAGVSQSPSNKVTEKGKDVELRCDPISGHTALYWYRQSLGQGLEFLIYFQGNSAPDKSGLPSDRFSAERTGGSVSTLTIQRTQQEDSAVYLCASSNRGQPQHFGDGTRLSIL.

CDR3 region: CASSIKQGDTQYF. CDR3 DNA: TGTGCCAGTAGTATAAAACAGGGAGATACGCAGTATTTT. The rearrangement joins TRBV19 to TRBJ2-3; a possible D gene is TRBD1 (6 bases). Germline V gene sequence: CDR1 LNHDA, CDR2 SQIVND (reference sequence). This CDR3 contains 13 residues. Trimming removed 2 bases at V and 5 bases at J, with 8 bases between.

In this sample, this clonotype turned up a few times. The V gene is TRBV3-1, the J gene TRBJ2-4; possibly TRBD1 for D (5 bases). This CDR3 has 16 residues. Germline CDR1 LGHDT, CDR2 YNNKEL (reference sequence). Trimming pared 4 bases from V and 6 bases from J, leaving 19 bases between. The CDR3 sequence is CASSPLQEFKGNIQYF. CDR3 DNA sequence: TGTGCCAGCAGCCCCCTACAGGAGTTCAAAGGAAACATTCAGTACTTC.

This clonotype came up a few times. The chain has TRBV6-5 and TRBJ1-6; 9 bases align to TRBD1. The CDR3 is made up of 15 amino acids. Per the germline V gene, CDR1 is MNHEY and CDR2 is SVGAGI. The V and J ends lost 0 bases and 7 bases, in that order; junction bases with no gene match: 1. The CDR3 protein is CASSYSGTGNSPLHF. CDR3 DNA: TGTGCCAGCAGTTACTCGGGGACAGGGAATTCACCCCTCCACTTT.

This clonotype was found a few times. This chain links TRBV4-1 with TRBJ1-6, with no clear D. CDR3 size: 15 residues. Per germline, CDR1 MGHRA and CDR2 YSYEKL. Trimming pared 0 bases from V and 7 bases from J, leaving 10 bases between. CDR3 bases: TGCGCCAGCAGCCAAGACTCAGGAGGGAATTCACCCCTCCACTTT. Its translation: CASSQDSGGNSPLHF.

There are many counts of this clonotype. The genes are TRBV5-1 and TRBJ2-7, with D perhaps assigned TRBD1 or TRBD2 (5 bases each). Trimming pared 6 bases from V and 6 bases from J, leaving 16 bases between. Germline CDR1 reads SGHRS; CDR2 reads YFSETQ. This CDR3 contains 13 residues. The CDR3 DNA reads TGCGCCAGCACCCTTGTATCGGGGCGCGAGCAGTACTTC. Its translation: CASTLVSGREQYF.

This clonotype was seen more than once but under ten times. The chain has TRBV29-1 and TRBJ1-2; D not certain. The CDR3 extends over 9 amino acids. In germline, CDR1 is SQVTM, CDR2 ANQGSEA. The V gene lost 7 bases and the J gene lost 6 bases, with 6 bases spanning the gap. DNA for the CDR3: TGCAGCGAGGACCATGGCTACACCTTC. Translated: CSEDHGYTF.

This clonotype has more than one count but fewer than ten. The chain recombines TRBV10-3 with TRBJ1-5; 10 bases are a match to TRBD1. This CDR3 comprises 14 residues. Losses at the gene ends were 4 bases for V and 4 bases for J; bases not matched to a gene: 1. From germline, CDR1 is ENHRY and CDR2 SYGVKD. CDR3 sequence (DNA): TGTGCCATCAGTGGGACAGGGGGAAATCAGCCCCAGCATTTT. Translating gives CAISGTGGNQPQHF.

Only a few counts were recorded for this clonotype. The chain has TRBV5-1 and TRBJ2-3; the D is unclear. This CDR3 contains 14 residues. V lost 2 bases and J 0 bases, leaving 7 bases between the germline ends. Germline V lookup: CDR1 SGHRS, CDR2 YFSETQ. The CDR3 sequence: CASSFSTSTDTQYF. CDR3 DNA: TGCGCCAGCAGCTTTAGTACTAGCACAGATACGCAGTATTTT.

This clonotype was recorded a few times. The chain has TRBV12-3 or TRBV12-4 and TRBJ1-1; D is undetermined. Between the trimmed V and J ends, which lost 9 bases and 4 bases, there was a span of 18 bases. CDR3 length equals 14 residues. Here the CDR3 reads CASSSSGWGTEAFF. The CDR3 bases are TGTGCCAGTTCATCCTCCGGGTGGGGCACTGAAGCTTTCTTT.